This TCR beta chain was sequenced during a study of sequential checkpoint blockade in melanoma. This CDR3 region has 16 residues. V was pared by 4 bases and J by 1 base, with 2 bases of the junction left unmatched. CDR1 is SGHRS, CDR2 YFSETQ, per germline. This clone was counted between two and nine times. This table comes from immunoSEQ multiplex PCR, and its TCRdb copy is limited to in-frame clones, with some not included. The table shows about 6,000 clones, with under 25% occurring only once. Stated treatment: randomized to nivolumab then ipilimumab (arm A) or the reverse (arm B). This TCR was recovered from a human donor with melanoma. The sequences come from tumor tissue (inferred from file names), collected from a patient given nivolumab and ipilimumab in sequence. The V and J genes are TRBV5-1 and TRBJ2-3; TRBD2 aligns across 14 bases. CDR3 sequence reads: CASSVGLAGGTDTQYF. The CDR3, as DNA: TGCGCCAGCAGCGTGGGACTAGCGGGAGGCACAGATACGCAGTATTTT.